This T cell receptor (beta chain) was retrieved from a study of read filtering for tumor transcriptome and immune sequencing. Study conclusions and caveats: Single-read clonotypes: roughly 86% of IR-seq clonotypes (around 3.5% of reads), more than 70% of RNA-seq clonotypes (approximately 43% of reads).

This clonotype came up many times. Its antigen is undetermined. Germline loops: CDR1 SQVTM, CDR2 ANQGSEA. With 6 bases clipped from V and 8 bases from J, the junction kept 4 bases outside the gene matches. This CDR3 is built from 13 residues. From approximately 430 ng of RNA, a library with molecular barcoded alpha/delta and beta/gamma adaptors was made. TCRdb reanalysed the reads using MiXCR and keeps one entry per CDR3 protein. This table holds 120,000 or so distinct CDR3 sequences, under 15% found once. The sequence came from a donor aged 40 or older with multiple myeloma. The sequencing sample was made of a population of CD138-negative cells sorted from bone marrow. The V and J genes are TRBV29-1 and TRBJ2-1; 13 bases map to TRBD2. In DNA form, the CDR3 reads TGCAGCGTAGGGACTAGCGGGATCCATGAGCAGTTCTTC. Its protein product is CSVGTSGIHEQFF.